The sequence of this T cell receptor (beta chain) was determined in a study of cytomegalovirus exposure and HLA in healthy donors. On this clone: As yet, its antigen is unknown.

PCR primers comprised 60 Vbeta and 13 Jbeta primers. Methods used by the authors: It was a later analysis that counted 75 million to 90 million unique TCR beta chains, of which some 9.9 million were shared. Data came from immunoSEQ multiplex PCR; TCRdb stores just in-frame clones and leaves some out. That table supplies the V and J calls and clone size; D and trimming were determined from the DNA. The data hold around 180,000 clones, with about 88% observed a single time. V lost 6 bases to trimming and J lost 0 bases, with 6 bases between them. This CDR3 spans 13 amino acids. In germline, CDR1 is SNHLY, CDR2 FYNNEI. Regarding the study as a whole: An analysis was carried out later, and it reportedly showed fewer N-insertions in an Asian-associated ancestry cluster than the approximately 670-donor mean. Cytomegalovirus-associated TCR beta chains were listed, numbering 150 to 200. A later analysis associated 15,000 to 20,000 TCR beta sequences with HLA alleles at a 0.05 false discovery rate.

The chain is built from TRBV2 and TRBJ2-1; D ambiguous. The TCR sequence derives from a girl under three years old in good health and CMV-seronegative. The sequenced sample was PBMCs. The CDR3 DNA is TGTGCCAGCAGGGTCGGCTCCTACAATGAGCAGTTCTTC. Translation: CASRVGSYNEQFF.